The rows below give T cell receptor beta chains drawn from one sample of a study of preoperative IRX-2 immunotherapy in early breast cancer. The assay was immunoSEQ multiplex PCR, and TCRdb's table has in-frame clones only and misses some. The sample records about 10,000 clones, 65% to 90% being singletons. Sample: lymph node tissue, taken before IRX-2 immunotherapy. All receptors derive from a human donor with breast cancer. CDR3s leave out the opening cysteine and the closing phenylalanine or tryptophan. A D gene is named only where the DNA matches it firmly. Rows may omit the clone size; those that give it use once, few, many or a size class.

d_gene	v_gene	abundance	j_gene	CDR3aa
-	TRBV6-8	-	TRBJ1-1	ASSYPVGVEAF
-	TRBV7-7	-	TRBJ2-3	ASSLELFTDTQY
TRBD2	TRBV30	-	TRBJ2-1	AWSPGLAGYNEQF
TRBD2	TRBV11-3	-	TRBJ2-3	ASSLVRLAGTTDTQY
TRBD1	TRBV28	-	TRBJ1-4	ASSSPSGTGREKLF
-	TRBV14	few	TRBJ1-1	ASSQSTRTEAF
-	TRBV23-1	-	TRBJ2-7	ASSYKSEAYEQY
-	TRBV8-2	-	TRBJ1-1	ASSFGHFTEAF
TRBD1	TRBV28	-	TRBJ2-7	ASSQTGRYEQY
-	TRBV11-3	few	TRBJ1-1	ASSPWIPRNTEAF
TRBD1	TRBV29-1	-	TRBJ1-2	SVETTGEGYT
-	TRBV6-7	-	TRBJ1-2	ASGGADYGYT
TRBD1	TRBV6-8	-	TRBJ1-1	ASSYPPGQGNTEAF
-	TRBV6-8	once	TRBJ2-2	ASSRIGGVNTGELF
TRBD2	TRBV6-8	-	TRBJ2-3	ASSLAGGLDTQY
TRBD2	TRBV6-8	-	TRBJ2-1	ASSSLLAGVSNEQF
TRBD2	TRBV11-3	-	TRBJ2-1	ASSEGTSGTEQF
TRBD2	TRBV7-8	-	TRBJ2-1	ASSSVAGASYNEQF
-	TRBV28	once	TRBJ2-2	ASSFEVASHTGELF
-	TRBV6-7	-	TRBJ2-7	ASSEAYEQY
-	TRBV6-7	-	TRBJ2-7	ASSPSGRDTLEQY
TRBD1	TRBV6-7	-	TRBJ1-1	ASSYTGAGNTEAF
TRBD1	TRBV11-3	-	TRBJ1-1	ASSRTGGNTEAF
TRBD2	TRBV7-6	-	TRBJ2-4	ASSEGLVGDKNIQY
TRBD1	TRBV18	-	TRBJ1-1	ASSSRQGANTEAF
-	TRBV6-8	-	TRBJ2-2	ASSYSYQRANTGELF
-	TRBV6-8	-	TRBJ1-5	AISGGDFSRGQPQH
-	TRBV11-3	-	TRBJ1-1	ASSLGRGAAAEAF
-	TRBV5-1	-	TRBJ2-4	ASSELAQANIQY
-	TRBV7-5	once	TRBJ2-5	ASSPHRDQVGWETQY
TRBD1	TRBV7-1	-	TRBJ2-6	ASSLRGQGLVGANVLT
-	TRBV5-1	-	TRBJ2-7	ASSLAWGVNSYEQY